This is a list of T cell receptor beta chains from one sample in a study of blood T cell repertoires in COVID-19. Profiled with immunoSEQ multiplex PCR; TCRdb holds only in-frame clones, not every one. Altogether fewer than 300,000 clones are present, around 80% being singletons, with the ten largest covering over 4%. The sequenced sample consisted of PBMCs or T cells enriched from blood (not recorded which). These receptors all stem from a man aged 35 to 55 who had been exposed to COVID-19. The CDR3 runs from the conserved cysteine through the conserved F or W. The D gene is left open where the match is weak. Size is stated for part of the rows, as once, few or many counts, or as a class when the clone is expanded.

V	size	J	D	DNA	CDR3
TRBV19	many	TRBJ2-6	.	TGTGCCGCCCTGGGCACTGGGGCCAACGTCCTGACTTTC	CAALGTGANVLTF
TRBV27	.	TRBJ2-1	.	TGTGCCAGCAGTTTACGCCCCCACGGTGTCTCCTACAATGAGCAGTTCTTC	CASSLRPHGVSYNEQFF
TRBV6-5	many	TRBJ2-7	TRBD1	TGTGCCAGCACCCGACAGGGGGCGGGTTACGAGCAGTACTTC	CASTRQGAGYEQYF
TRBV11-2	.	TRBJ1-6	TRBD1	TGTGCCAGCAGTTTGGACAGGGATCTTCCCCTCCACTTT	CASSLDRDLPLHF
TRBV21-1	.	TRBJ1-3	.	TGTGCCAGCAGCAGGGGCAGGGGATCACCTGGAAACACCATATATTTT	CASSRGRGSPGNTIYF
TRBV11-2	few	TRBJ2-7	TRBD2	TGTGCCAGCAGCTTAGACGGACTAGCGGGAGAGGAGCAGTACTTC	CASSLDGLAGEEQYF
TRBV29-1	.	TRBJ1-1	TRBD1	TGCAGCGTTGGACAGGGGCGGGATGAAGCTTTCTTT	CSVGQGRDEAFF
TRBV10-1	.	TRBJ1-5	.	TGCGCCAGCAGTGAGTTAACAGGGTATCAGCCCCAGCATTTT	CASSELTGYQPQHF
TRBV7-8	once	TRBJ2-1	TRBD1	TGTGCCAGCAGCTACAGAGGGACAGGGACGGTAAAGAATGAGCAGTTCTTC	CASSYRGTGTVKNEQFF
TRBV6-5	once	TRBJ2-7	TRBD2	TGTGCCAGCAGAATAGCGGGAGTGGGTGGCGAGCAGTACTTC	CASRIAGVGGEQYF
TRBV5-4	.	TRBJ2-2	.	TGTGCCAGCAGCTTGGGACTAGGGGACACCGGGGAGCTGTTTTTT	CASSLGLGDTGELFF
TRBV28	.	TRBJ1-1	.	TGTGCCAGCAGTTTAGGGTCCGGTTTGCGGGCTGAAGCTTTCTTT	CASSLGSGLRAEAFF
TRBV6-5	.	TRBJ2-7	.	TGTGCCAGCACCCCACAGGGCATGGGCATCCAGTACTTC	CASTPQGMGIQYF
TRBV12-3/TRBV12-4	.	TRBJ2-7	.	TGTGCCAGCAGGTCTCTAGCTAACGAGCAGTACTTC	CASRSLANEQYF
TRBV29-1	.	TRBJ2-2	TRBD2	TGCAGCGTTGTTTTGTTTCCCCCGGGGGGAGTGGGAGACACCGGGGAGCTGTTTTTT	CSVVLFPPGGVGDTGELFF
TRBV21-1	.	TRBJ1-5	.	TGTGCCAGCAGCAAAGTTAATCTTAATAGCAATCAGCCCCAGCATTTT	CASSKVNLNSNQPQHF
TRBV27	.	TRBJ2-6	.	TGTGCCAGCAGTGGCCTAGGGGGACCCCTCTCTGGGGCCAACGTCCTGACTTTC	CASSGLGGPLSGANVLTF
TRBV6-5	.	TRBJ1-1	.	TGTGCCAGCAGTTATTCAGGGGTGGTTACTGAAGCTTTCTTT	CASSYSGVVTEAFF
TRBV9	.	TRBJ2-1	.	TGTGCCAGCAGCGTACTATCGACAGGAGAGATTTACAATGAGCAGTTCTTC	CASSVLSTGEIYNEQFF
TRBV7-3	once	TRBJ2-3	.	TGTGCCAGCCGGGACTCGGGGTCAGATACGCAGTATTTT	CASRDSGSDTQYF
TRBV20-1	.	TRBJ2-1	TRBD2	TGCAGTGCTAGTGTCACTAGCGGGAGGGCTCTTGAGCAGTTCTTC	CSASVTSGRALEQFF
TRBV19	few	TRBJ1-3	TRBD1	TGTGCCAGTAGTCCGCCGACAGGGGGGCTAAACACCATATATTTT	CASSPPTGGLNTIYF
TRBV3-1/TRBV3-2	.	TRBJ2-1	.	TGTGCCAGCAGCTTCGGGGGAGGCCCTCACAATGAGCAGTTCTTC	CASSFGGGPHNEQFF
TRBV9	.	TRBJ2-5	.	TGTGCCAGCAGCGTTGCAGGAGGGCCACAAGAGACCCAGTACTTC	CASSVAGGPQETQYF
TRBV9	.	TRBJ1-1	.	TGTGCCAGCAGCGTAGGAGGAGGTGAAGCTTTCTTT	CASSVGGGEAFF
TRBV18	once	TRBJ2-6	TRBD1	TGTGCCAGCTCACCCGACAGGGGCCACTCTGGGGCCAACGTCCTGACTTTC	CASSPDRGHSGANVLTF
TRBV10-2	.	TRBJ2-7	.	TGCGCCAGCAGTGCCAACAGACTAACCTACGAGCAGTACTTC	CASSANRLTYEQYF
TRBV2	.	TRBJ1-5	TRBD1	TGTGCCGGCAGCCGGGACAGGGGCAATCAGCCCCAGCATTTT	CAGSRDRGNQPQHF
TRBV30	few	TRBJ1-1	.	TGTGCCTGGAGGGGCCACGGGAGCACTGAAGCTTTCTTT	CAWRGHGSTEAFF
TRBV5-8	.	TRBJ2-2	.	TGTGCCAGCAGCTTCCGCCTCGGGGGCACCGGGGAGCTGTTTTTT	CASSFRLGGTGELFF
TRBV7-8	.	TRBJ2-1	.	TGTGCCAGTTCCCCTAGCCGACTATGGTGGGAGCAGTTCTTC	CASSPSRLWWEQFF
TRBV2	.	TRBJ1-1	.	TGTGCCAGCAGTGGGGGCGAGAACACTGAAGCTTTCTTT	CASSGGENTEAFF
TRBV21-1	.	TRBJ1-3	.	TGTGCCAGCAGCAAATACGCAGGGGATGGAAACACCATATATTTT	CASSKYAGDGNTIYF
TRBV30	.	TRBJ2-3	TRBD2	TGTGCCTGGAGTACCCGGGGAGGGTTCACAGATACGCAGTATTTT	CAWSTRGGFTDTQYF
TRBV7-9	.	TRBJ2-2	.	TGTGCCAGCAGCCCACTAGTAAGTCCGACAGGGAGGACCGGGGAGCTGTTTTTT	CASSPLVSPTGRTGELFF
TRBV11-2	.	TRBJ2-7	.	TGTGCCAGCAGCCTGAATTTAGCGGAACTCTCCTACGAGCAGTACTTC	CASSLNLAELSYEQYF
TRBV6-1	.	TRBJ1-1	TRBD1	TGTGCCAGCAGTGCAGGGGCCGGGACAGCAAACACTGAAGCTTTCTTT	CASSAGAGTANTEAFF
TRBV4-1	.	TRBJ1-5	.	TGCGCCAGCCGGACCTTAGAGGGTAATAGCAATCAGCCCCAGCATTTT	CASRTLEGNSNQPQHF
TRBV28	.	TRBJ1-1	TRBD1	TGTGCCAGCAGTTTACTAACAGGGGAGCTGCACGCTGAAGCTTTCTTT	CASSLLTGELHAEAFF
TRBV6-4	.	TRBJ2-7	.	TGTGCCAGCAGTGACCCCAGGGGCTACGAGCAGTACTTC	CASSDPRGYEQYF
TRBV10-3	.	TRBJ1-5	.	TGTGCCATCAGTGAGGCAGCAATGCAGGGTGCTCAGCCCCAGCATTTT	CAISEAAMQGAQPQHF
TRBV19	.	TRBJ2-7	TRBD1	TGTGCCAGTAGTATACGGCAGGGGGCTTTAGTCGAGCAGTACTTC	CASSIRQGALVEQYF
TRBV29-1	few	TRBJ2-3	TRBD2	TGCAGCGTCGAAGGACTAGCGCCACCTAGCACAGATACGCAGTATTTT	CSVEGLAPPSTDTQYF
TRBV10-3	.	TRBJ1-2	.	TGTGCCATCACCTCGGACAGAGCAGGAGGCTACACCTTC	CAITSDRAGGYTF
TRBV25-1	.	TRBJ2-5	.	TGTGCCAGCAGTGAATACGCGGAGACCCAGTACTTC	CASSEYAETQYF
TRBV19	.	TRBJ2-2	TRBD2	TGTGCCAGTATCAGGTCGGCGGGAGGCGGCACCGGGGAGCTGTTTTTT	CASIRSAGGGTGELFF
TRBV6-5	.	TRBJ2-7	TRBD2	TGTGCCAGCAGTACGACTAGCGGGTACGAGCAGTACTTC	CASSTTSGYEQYF
TRBV30	.	TRBJ1-5	TRBD1	TGTGCCTGGAGTATGGACAGGGAGAGCCAGCCCCAGCATTTT	CAWSMDRESQPQHF
TRBV30	few	TRBJ1-5	TRBD1	TGTGCCTGGAGCGCCGGACAGGGGATCGGTCAGCCCCAGCATTTT	CAWSAGQGIGQPQHF
TRBV25-1	.	TRBJ1-1	.	TGTGCCAGCAGTGCTCAGACTCAAATCTTGGACACTGAAGCTTTCTTT	CASSAQTQILDTEAFF
TRBV19	.	TRBJ1-4	TRBD1	TGTGCCAGTAGTATGGGGACAGATCCTGGTTATGAAAAACTGTTTTTT	CASSMGTDPGYEKLFF
TRBV2	few	TRBJ1-2	TRBD1	TGTGCCAGAACAGGGGACACGAACTATGGCTACACCTTC	CARTGDTNYGYTF
TRBV9	.	TRBJ2-3	TRBD2	TGTGCCAGCAGCCAGGGACTAGCGGTAAGTAACTCTAGCACAGATACGCAGTATTTT	CASSQGLAVSNSSTDTQYF